These T cell receptor beta chains were read from a single sample in a study of T cell responses to AZD1222 COVID-19 vaccine. Measured with immunoSEQ multiplex PCR; TCRdb has only the in-frame clones, and not every one. The profile shows about 63,000 clones, approximately 83% of them singletons. The sample consisted of peripheral blood, taken on day 0 of AZD1222 vaccination. Source of these receptors: an adult in good health. CDR3s include the opening cysteine and the closing phenylalanine or tryptophan. The order of the fields is V gene, clone size, D gene, J gene, CDR3 DNA, CDR3 protein. A D gene is named only where the DNA matches it firmly. Where a row states a size, it is once, few, many or the class of an expanded clone; other rows omit it.

TRBV12-3/TRBV12-4,-,-,TRBJ1-2,TGTGCCAGCACTCTCCAGAGGCGCGGCTACACCTTC,CASTLQRRGYTF
TRBV12-5,-,TRBD1,TRBJ1-2,TGTGCTAGTGGTTCGTGGACAGGGCAAGACTATGGCTACACCTTC,CASGSWTGQDYGYTF
TRBV11-2,few,-,TRBJ1-6,TGTGCCAGCAGCTTAAAGTCGGTACGACATAATTCACCCCTCCACTTT,CASSLKSVRHNSPLHF
TRBV5-7,-,-,TRBJ1-4,TGTGCCAGCAGCCCGGACAGAGAACTGTTTTTT,CASSPDRELFF
TRBV10-2,few,-,TRBJ2-7,TGCGCCAGCAGTCAGCAGTACGAGCAGTACTTC,CASSQQYEQYF
TRBV5-3,-,-,TRBJ2-1,TGTGCCAGAAGCACAGGACCGGGACACGTCTCGAGTTGGGGTGAGCAGTTCTTC,CARSTGPGHVSSWGEQFF
TRBV2,few,TRBD1,TRBJ1-4,TGTGCCAGCAGATACAGGGGGCTGGGTGAAAAACTGTTTTTT,CASRYRGLGEKLFF
TRBV2,-,-,TRBJ2-7,TGTGCCAGCAGAGGGCCGGGACAATCGCCCTACGAGCAGTACTTC,CASRGPGQSPYEQYF
TRBV27,-,TRBD1,TRBJ1-1,TGTGCCAGCAGTTCTCGACAGGGTTTGGGTTTTGACACTGAAGCTTTCTTT,CASSSRQGLGFDTEAFF
TRBV18,-,TRBD1,TRBJ2-7,TGTGCCAGCTCGCCCCTTCTTAGACAGGGGAATTACGAGCAGTACTTC,CASSPLLRQGNYEQYF
TRBV18,-,TRBD2,TRBJ2-3,TGTGCCAGCTCACCACGAGCGGGGATAGATACGCAGTATTTT,CASSPRAGIDTQYF
TRBV5-6,-,-,TRBJ2-5,TGTGCCAGCAGCTTCTGGACACCGCAAGAGACCCAGTACTTC,CASSFWTPQETQYF
TRBV27,few,-,TRBJ1-6,TGTGCCAGCAGTTTAGGTCAGGCTAAGGGAAGCTCCTATAATTCACCCCTCCACTTT,CASSLGQAKGSSYNSPLHF
TRBV9,-,TRBD2,TRBJ2-1,TGTGCCAGCAGCCCTAGCGGGGGGTGGAAGGAGCAGTTCTTC,CASSPSGGWKEQFF
TRBV3-1/TRBV3-2,-,-,TRBJ1-6,TGTGCCAGCAGCCAAGGACAGAGGGGTTCACCCCTCCACTTT,CASSQGQRGSPLHF
TRBV7-2,-,-,TRBJ2-6,TGTGCCAGCAGTCCTCCATGGGCTGGGGCCAACGTCCTGACTTTC,CASSPPWAGANVLTF
TRBV5-5,-,-,TRBJ2-6,TGTGCCAGCAGCCCCTATAGACAGGACTCTGGGGCCAACGTCCTGACTTTC,CASSPYRQDSGANVLTF
TRBV28,few,-,TRBJ2-7,TGTGCCAGCACAAGTGACGCGGGCTACGAGCAGTACTTC,CASTSDAGYEQYF
TRBV28,-,-,TRBJ2-2,TGTGCCAGCAGTTTAGGCGGGGCGGCGACCGGGGAGCTGTTTTTT,CASSLGGAATGELFF
TRBV7-8,-,-,TRBJ2-2,TGTGCCAGCAGCCACGGGGACATTCCCGGGGAGCTGTTTTTT,CASSHGDIPGELFF
TRBV9,-,-,TRBJ1-3,TGTGCCAGCAGCGTAGGCCCGAGTTCTACTGGAAACACCATATATTTT,CASSVGPSSTGNTIYF
TRBV10-3,-,-,TRBJ1-2,TGTGCCATCAGTGTTAGTCCCCAGGGTTGGTATGGCTACACCTTC,CAISVSPQGWYGYTF
TRBV7-2,-,-,TRBJ2-5,TGTGCCAGCAGCTTAGAACATCCAAAGACCCAGTACTTC,CASSLEHPKTQYF
TRBV5-1,-,-,TRBJ1-6,TGCGCCAGCAGTCACATTATTACCCTATTCGAGGATAATTCACCCCTCCACTTT,CASSHIITLFEDNSPLHF
TRBV5-1,-,-,TRBJ2-7,TGCGCCAGCAGCTTGGAGGGCTACGAGCAGTACTTC,CASSLEGYEQYF
TRBV28,-,TRBD1,TRBJ1-5,TGTGCCAGCACCCCAGGGGGGGAGGATCAGCCCCAGCATTTT,CASTPGGEDQPQHF
TRBV19,-,TRBD2,TRBJ2-3,TGTGCCAGTACCCGAGGGGGGACTAGCAGCGCAGATACGCAGTATTTT,CASTRGGTSSADTQYF
TRBV5-1,few,TRBD1,TRBJ1-4,TGCGCCAGCAGCTGGGTGGGGACAGGGGGTCCTAATGAAAAACTGTTTTTT,CASSWVGTGGPNEKLFF
TRBV25-1,-,-,TRBJ2-7,TGTGCCAGCAGTGACTTAGACACACCCCAATACGAGCAGTACTTC,CASSDLDTPQYEQYF
TRBV5-6,-,-,TRBJ1-1,TGTGCCAGCAGCTTGTATGCCGGGGGCGCTGTCACTGAAGCTTTCTTT,CASSLYAGGAVTEAFF
TRBV14,few,-,TRBJ2-2,TGTGCCAGCAGCTACACAGCCCACCTCACCGGGGAGCTGTTTTTT,CASSYTAHLTGELFF
TRBV19,-,-,TRBJ2-3,TGTGCCAGTAGTAGTGGAGGGATAGGGGTTGGAGATACGCAGTATTTT,CASSSGGIGVGDTQYF
TRBV12-3/TRBV12-4,-,-,TRBJ1-1,TGTGCCAGCTTTCGGAACACTGAAGCTTTCTTT,CASFRNTEAFF
TRBV2,-,-,TRBJ2-7,TGTGCCAGTCGGATCCTAGTCTACGAGCAGTACTTC,CASRILVYEQYF
TRBV19,-,TRBD2,TRBJ2-5,TGTGCCAGTTCTCCTAGCGGGGTCGGGACCCAGTACTTC,CASSPSGVGTQYF
TRBV9,-,-,TRBJ1-4,TGTGCCAGCAGCCACACAGGGATGGAAGAAAAACTGTTTTTT,CASSHTGMEEKLFF
TRBV5-1,-,TRBD2,TRBJ2-2,TGCGCCAGCAGCCAATTAGGAATTAGCGGGGTGAATACCGGGGAGCTGTTTTTT,CASSQLGISGVNTGELFF
TRBV7-2,-,TRBD2,TRBJ2-1,TGTGCCAGCAGCGCCGCGGGACTAGCGGGGGGTTTGGGTGAGCAGTTCTTC,CASSAAGLAGGLGEQFF
TRBV28,-,-,TRBJ1-5,TGTGCCAGCAGTTTAACCCCGAGGCATCAGCCCCAGCATTTT,CASSLTPRHQPQHF
TRBV27,-,-,TRBJ1-2,TGTGCCAGCAGTTTCAGGGCCCAACCCCGAGGCTACACCTTC,CASSFRAQPRGYTF
TRBV5-6,-,TRBD1,TRBJ1-5,TGTGCCAGCAGCTTGGACGCAGGGGGTAATCAGCCCCAGCATTTT,CASSLDAGGNQPQHF
TRBV30,once,-,TRBJ1-6,TGTGCCTGGGCCAGGGTGTCACCCCTCCACTTT,CAWARVSPLHF
TRBV7-8,-,TRBD1,TRBJ1-2,TGTGCCAGCAGCTACGGACAGGGGACCGAGGGCTACACCTTC,CASSYGQGTEGYTF
TRBV19,-,-,TRBJ1-4,TGTGCCAGTAGTCTCTTTGGGACGGCCTTGGATTGGGATGAAAAACTGTTTTTT,CASSLFGTALDWDEKLFF
TRBV5-1,-,-,TRBJ1-3,TGCGCCAGCAGCTTGGTTCAGGGAATAGCTGGAAACACCATATATTTT,CASSLVQGIAGNTIYF
TRBV3-1/TRBV3-2,few,TRBD1,TRBJ1-6,TGTGCCAGCAGCGCCCAACAGGGGGGAAATTCACCCCTCCACTTT,CASSAQQGGNSPLHF
TRBV24-1,-,-,TRBJ2-2,TGTGCCACCAGTGATTTGCAAGTCGGGGTTGGCGGGGAGCTGTTTTTT,CATSDLQVGVGGELFF
TRBV29-1,-,-,TRBJ1-1,TGCAGCGTTGAAGGGGGACGTTGGGAAGCTTTCTTT,CSVEGGRWEAFF
TRBV27,-,TRBD2,TRBJ2-1,TGTGCCAGCAGTTTAAGATCCGCCCCGGGAGGGACGCGACTGAGGGATGAGCAGTTCTTC,CASSLRSAPGGTRLRDEQFF
TRBV30,-,TRBD2,TRBJ2-3,TGTGCCTGGAGTGTAAAGGGACTAGCGGGGGGCCGGGCAGATACGCAGTATTTT,CAWSVKGLAGGRADTQYF
TRBV5-1,-,-,TRBJ2-3,TGCGCCAGCAGCTTGGAAGGACGAGGGGTCACAGATACGCAGTATTTT,CASSLEGRGVTDTQYF
TRBV9,few,-,TRBJ1-2,TGTGCCAGCAGCGGGAGAAAGACCCTGCGGTATGGCTACACCTTC,CASSGRKTLRYGYTF
TRBV6-5,-,-,TRBJ2-1,TGTGCCAGCTTGGACGGCAGCTCCTACAATGAGCAGTTCTTC,CASLDGSSYNEQFF
TRBV3-1/TRBV3-2,-,-,TRBJ2-5,TGTGCCAGCAGCCAAACTCAGGAGACCCAGTACTTC,CASSQTQETQYF